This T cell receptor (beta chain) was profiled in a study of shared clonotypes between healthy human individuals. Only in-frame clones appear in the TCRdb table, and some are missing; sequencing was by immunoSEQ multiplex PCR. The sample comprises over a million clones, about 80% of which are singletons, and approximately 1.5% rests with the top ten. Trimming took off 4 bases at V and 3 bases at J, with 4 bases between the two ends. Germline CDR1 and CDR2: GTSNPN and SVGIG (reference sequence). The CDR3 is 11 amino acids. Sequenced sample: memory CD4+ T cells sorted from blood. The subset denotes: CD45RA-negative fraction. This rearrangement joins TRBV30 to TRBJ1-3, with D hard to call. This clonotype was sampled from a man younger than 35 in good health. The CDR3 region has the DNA TGTGCCTGGAATAATGGAAACACCATATATTTT. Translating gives CAWNNGNTIYF. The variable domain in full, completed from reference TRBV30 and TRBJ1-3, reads SQTIHQWPATLVQPVGSPLSLECTVEGTSNPNLYWYRQAAGRGLQLLFYSVGIGQISSEVPQNLSASRPQDRQFILSSKKLLLSDSGFYLCAWNNGNTIYFGEGSWLTVV.